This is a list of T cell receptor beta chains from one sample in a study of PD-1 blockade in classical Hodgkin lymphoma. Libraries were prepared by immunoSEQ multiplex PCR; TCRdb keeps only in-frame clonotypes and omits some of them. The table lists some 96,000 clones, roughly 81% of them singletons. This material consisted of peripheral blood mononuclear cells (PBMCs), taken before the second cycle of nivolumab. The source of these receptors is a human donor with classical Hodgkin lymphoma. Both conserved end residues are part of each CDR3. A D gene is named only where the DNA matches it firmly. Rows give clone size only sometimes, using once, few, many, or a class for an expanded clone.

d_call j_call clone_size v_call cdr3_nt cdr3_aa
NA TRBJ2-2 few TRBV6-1 TGTGCCAGCAGTGTCGGGTGGGCGGCCACCGGGGAGCTGTTTTTT CASSVGWAATGELFF
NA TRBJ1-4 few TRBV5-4 TGTGCCAGCAGCTTGCGGGTCAATGAAAAACTGTTTTTT CASSLRVNEKLFF
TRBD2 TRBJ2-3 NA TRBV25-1 TGTGCCAGCAGTGAATATCGGGGGGACACAGATACGCAGTATTTT CASSEYRGDTDTQYF
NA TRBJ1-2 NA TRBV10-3 TGTGCCATCAGGACAGGAAACATTAACTATGGCTACACCTTC CAIRTGNINYGYTF
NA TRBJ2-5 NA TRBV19 TGTGCCAGTAGCAAGCCCGGGACCCAGTACTTC CASSKPGTQYF
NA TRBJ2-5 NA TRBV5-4 TGTGCCAGCAGCATAGCAGTTACCGTCGAGACCCAGTACTTC CASSIAVTVETQYF
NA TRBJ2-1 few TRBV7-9 TGTGCCAGCAGCTTCTCATCACTAGAGCAGTTCTTC CASSFSSLEQFF
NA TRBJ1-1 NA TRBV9 TGTGCCAGCAGCGTATTGTTAGGGGCAGTTGCTGAAGCTTTCTTT CASSVLLGAVAEAFF
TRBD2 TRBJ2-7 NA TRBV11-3 TGTGCCAGCAGCGCCGGACTAGCGGGAGGCCACGAGCAGTACTTC CASSAGLAGGHEQYF
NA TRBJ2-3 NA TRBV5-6 TGTGCCAGCAGCTCCCTGGGGGATACGCAGTATTTT CASSSLGDTQYF
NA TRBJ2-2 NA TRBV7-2 TGTGCCAGCAGCCGCTCAGGGGGGGGCGTGGTTGGGGAGCTGTTTTTT CASSRSGGGVVGELFF
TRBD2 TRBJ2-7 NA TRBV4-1 TGCGCCAGCAGCCAAGTCGGGACCAGGGGACTAGGTTCGTACGAGCAGTACTTC CASSQVGTRGLGSYEQYF
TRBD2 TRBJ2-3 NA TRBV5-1 TGCGCCAGCAGCCCAGCAACTAGCGGGAGGCCAGATACGCAGTATTTT CASSPATSGRPDTQYF
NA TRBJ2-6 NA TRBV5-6 TGTGCCAGCAGCTTAACAGCCTCTGGGGCCAACGTCCTGACTTTC CASSLTASGANVLTF
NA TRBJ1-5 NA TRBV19 TGTGCCAGTACCCCCCTCAGAACTGCACAGGCTAGCAATCAGCCCCAGCATTTT CASTPLRTAQASNQPQHF
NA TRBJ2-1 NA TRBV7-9 TGTGCCAGCAGCTGGGGACTTAACAATGAGCAGTTCTTC CASSWGLNNEQFF
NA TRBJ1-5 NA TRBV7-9 TGTGCCAGCAGCTTGGGGGCGGCCAATCAGCCCCAGCATTTT CASSLGAANQPQHF
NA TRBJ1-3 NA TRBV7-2 TGTGCCAGCAGCTTAGCTCTCGGAGGAGGAAACACCATATATTTT CASSLALGGGNTIYF
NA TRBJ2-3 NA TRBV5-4 TGTGCCAGCAGCGTTACTAGCACAGATACGCAGTATTTT CASSVTSTDTQYF
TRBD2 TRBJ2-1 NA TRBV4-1 TGCGCCAGCAGCCAAGCCACCGGGACTAGTAGAACGTTCTTC CASSQATGTSRTFF
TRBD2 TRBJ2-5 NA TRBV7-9 TGTGCCAGCAGCTGGAGCCGGCTAGCGGCCCAAGAGACCCAGTACTTC CASSWSRLAAQETQYF
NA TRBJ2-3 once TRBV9 TGTGCCAGCAGCGTTGCGGGAAGCGTAGATACGCAGTATTTT CASSVAGSVDTQYF
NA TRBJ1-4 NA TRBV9 TGTGCCAGCAGCGTGGACCCAACCCGGGATGAAAAACTGTTTTTT CASSVDPTRDEKLFF
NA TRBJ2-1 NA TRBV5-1 TGCGCCAGCAGTAGGGACAAAGCCTACAATGAGCAGTTCTTC CASSRDKAYNEQFF
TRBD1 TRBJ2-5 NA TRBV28 TGTGCCAGCAGTCAACAGGGGTGGGAGACCCAGTACTTC CASSQQGWETQYF
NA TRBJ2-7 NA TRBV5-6 TGTGCCAGCAGCTCGGCAGGCCCCTACGAGCAGTACTTC CASSSAGPYEQYF
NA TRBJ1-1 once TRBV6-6 TGTGCCAGCAGTTTTTTGACAGCCTCTAATGAAGCTTTCTTT CASSFLTASNEAFF
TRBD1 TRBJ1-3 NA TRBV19 TGTGCCAGTAGTCCCTGGACAGGGGGTAGGAGAAACACCATATATTTT CASSPWTGGRRNTIYF